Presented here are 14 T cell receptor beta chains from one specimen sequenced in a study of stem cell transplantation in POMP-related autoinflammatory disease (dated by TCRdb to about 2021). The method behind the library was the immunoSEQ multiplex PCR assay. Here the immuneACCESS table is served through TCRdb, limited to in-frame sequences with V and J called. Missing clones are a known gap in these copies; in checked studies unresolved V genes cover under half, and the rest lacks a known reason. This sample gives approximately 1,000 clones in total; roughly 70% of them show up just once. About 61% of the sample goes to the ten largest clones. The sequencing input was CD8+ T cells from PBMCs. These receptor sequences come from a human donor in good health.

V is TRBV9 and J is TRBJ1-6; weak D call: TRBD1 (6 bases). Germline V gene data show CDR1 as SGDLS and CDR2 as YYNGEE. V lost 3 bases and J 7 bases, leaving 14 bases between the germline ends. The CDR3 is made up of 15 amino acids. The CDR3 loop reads CASSARTGLNSPLHF. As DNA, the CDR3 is TGTGCCAGCAGCGCCCGAACAGGGCTGAATTCACCCCTCCACTTT. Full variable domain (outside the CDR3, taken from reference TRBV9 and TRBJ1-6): DSGVTQTPKHLITATGQRVTLRCSPRSGDLSVYWYQQSLDQGLQFLIQYYNGEERAKGNILERFSAQQFPDLHSELNLSSLELGDSALYFCASSARTGLNSPLHFGNGTRLTVT.

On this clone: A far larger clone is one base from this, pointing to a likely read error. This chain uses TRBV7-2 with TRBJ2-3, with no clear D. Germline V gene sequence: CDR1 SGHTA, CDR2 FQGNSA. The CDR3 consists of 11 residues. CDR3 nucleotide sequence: TGTGCCATCAGCTTAAATGATGTGCAGTATTTT. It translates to CAISLNDVQYF.

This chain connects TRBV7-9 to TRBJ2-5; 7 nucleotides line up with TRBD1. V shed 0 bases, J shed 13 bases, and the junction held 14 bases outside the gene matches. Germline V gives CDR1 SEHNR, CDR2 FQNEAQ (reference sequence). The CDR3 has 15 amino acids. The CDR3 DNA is TGTGCCAGCAGCTTAGCGGGACAGCCCTACCCCAATTGGTACTTC. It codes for CASSLAGQPYPNWYF.

CDR3 region: CASSEDGTGTDTQYF. The DNA for the CDR3 is TGTGCCAGCAGTGAAGATGGGACAGGGACAGATACGCAGTATTTT. The V call is TRBV6-1, the J call TRBJ2-3; 9 positions agree with TRBD1. Germline CDR1 is MNHNS and CDR2 is SASEGT. The CDR3 spans 15 residues. V trimming: 1 base; J trimming: 3 bases; junction bases outside the gene matches: 2.

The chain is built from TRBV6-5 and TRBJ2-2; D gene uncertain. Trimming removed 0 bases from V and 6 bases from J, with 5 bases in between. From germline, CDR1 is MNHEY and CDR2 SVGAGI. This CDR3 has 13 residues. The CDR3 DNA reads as TGTGCCAGCAGTTACTCTAGCCCCGGGGAGCTGTTTTTT. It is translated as CASSYSSPGELFF.

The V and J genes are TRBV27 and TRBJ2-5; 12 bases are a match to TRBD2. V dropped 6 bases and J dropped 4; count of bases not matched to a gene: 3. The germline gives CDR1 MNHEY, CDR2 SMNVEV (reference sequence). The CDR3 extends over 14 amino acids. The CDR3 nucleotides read TGTGCCAGCAGGGGACTAGCGGGTACAGAGACCCAGTACTTC. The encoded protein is CASRGLAGTETQYF.

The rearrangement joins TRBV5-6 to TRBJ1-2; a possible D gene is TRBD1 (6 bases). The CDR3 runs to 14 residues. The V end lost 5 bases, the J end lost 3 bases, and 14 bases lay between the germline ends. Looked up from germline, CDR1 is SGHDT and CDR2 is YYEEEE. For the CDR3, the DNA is TGTGCCAGCAGTACCGGACAGTCCTACTATGGCTACACCTTC. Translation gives CASSTGQSYYGYTF.

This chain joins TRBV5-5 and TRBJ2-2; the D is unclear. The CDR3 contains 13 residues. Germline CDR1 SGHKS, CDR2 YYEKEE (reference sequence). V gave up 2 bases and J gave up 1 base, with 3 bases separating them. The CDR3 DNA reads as TGTGCCAGCAGCTTTGAGAACACCGGGGAGCTGTTTTTT. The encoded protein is CASSFENTGELFF.

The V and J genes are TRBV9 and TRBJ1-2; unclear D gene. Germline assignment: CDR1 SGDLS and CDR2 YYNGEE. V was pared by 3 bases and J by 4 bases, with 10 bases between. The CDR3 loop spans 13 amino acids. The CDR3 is CASSAGEGYGYTF. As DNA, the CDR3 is TGTGCCAGCAGCGCCGGGGAGGGCTATGGCTACACCTTC.

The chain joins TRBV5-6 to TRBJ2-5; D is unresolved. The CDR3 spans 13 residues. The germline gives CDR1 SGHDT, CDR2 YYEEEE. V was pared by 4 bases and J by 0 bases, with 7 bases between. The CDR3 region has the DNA TGTGCCAGCAGCCGCCACAACCAAGAGACCCAGTACTTC. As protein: CASSRHNQETQYF.

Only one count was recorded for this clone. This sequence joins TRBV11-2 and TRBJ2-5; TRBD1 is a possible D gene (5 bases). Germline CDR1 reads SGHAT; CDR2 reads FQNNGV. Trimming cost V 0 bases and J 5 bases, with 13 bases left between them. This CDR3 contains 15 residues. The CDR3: CASSLEAGYWETQYF. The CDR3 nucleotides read TGTGCCAGCAGCTTAGAGGCAGGGTATTGGGAGACCCAGTACTTC.

Here the CDR3 reads CASSSDPGLVYEQYF. CDR3 sequence (DNA): TGTGCCAGCAGCTCTGATCCGGGACTAGTTTACGAGCAGTACTTC. The rearrangement links TRBV7-6 to TRBJ2-7, with 8 positions matching TRBD2. Unmatched junction bases numbered 9, after V lost 4 bases and J lost 4 bases. The germline V gene has CDR1 SGHVS and CDR2 FNYEAQ. The CDR3 has 15 amino acids.

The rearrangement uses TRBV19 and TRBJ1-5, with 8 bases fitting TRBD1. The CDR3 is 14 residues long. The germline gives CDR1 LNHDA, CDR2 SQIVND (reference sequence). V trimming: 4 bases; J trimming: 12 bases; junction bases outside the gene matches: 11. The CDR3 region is CASSRDRTDQRQHF. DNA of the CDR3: TGTGCCAGTAGTAGGGACAGGACAGACCAACGCCAGCATTTT.

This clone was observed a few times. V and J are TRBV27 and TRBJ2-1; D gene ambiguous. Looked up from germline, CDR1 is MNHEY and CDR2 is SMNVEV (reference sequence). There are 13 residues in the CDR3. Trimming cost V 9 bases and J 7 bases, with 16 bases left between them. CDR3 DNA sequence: TGTGCCAGTTTCCCGGTCGGGCTAAATGAGCAGTTCTTC. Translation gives CASFPVGLNEQFF.